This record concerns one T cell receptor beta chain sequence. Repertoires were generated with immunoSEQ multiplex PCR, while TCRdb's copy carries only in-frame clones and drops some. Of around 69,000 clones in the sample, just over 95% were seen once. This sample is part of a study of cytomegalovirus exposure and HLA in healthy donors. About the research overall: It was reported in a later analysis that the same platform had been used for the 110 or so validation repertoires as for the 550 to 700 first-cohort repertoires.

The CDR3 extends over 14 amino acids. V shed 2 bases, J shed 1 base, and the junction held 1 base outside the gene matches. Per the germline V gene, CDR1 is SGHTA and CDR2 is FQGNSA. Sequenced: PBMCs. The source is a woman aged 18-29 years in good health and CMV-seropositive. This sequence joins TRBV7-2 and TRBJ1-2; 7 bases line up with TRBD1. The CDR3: CASSLQGVNYGYTF. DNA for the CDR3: TGTGCCAGCAGCTTACAGGGGGTTAACTATGGCTACACCTTC.